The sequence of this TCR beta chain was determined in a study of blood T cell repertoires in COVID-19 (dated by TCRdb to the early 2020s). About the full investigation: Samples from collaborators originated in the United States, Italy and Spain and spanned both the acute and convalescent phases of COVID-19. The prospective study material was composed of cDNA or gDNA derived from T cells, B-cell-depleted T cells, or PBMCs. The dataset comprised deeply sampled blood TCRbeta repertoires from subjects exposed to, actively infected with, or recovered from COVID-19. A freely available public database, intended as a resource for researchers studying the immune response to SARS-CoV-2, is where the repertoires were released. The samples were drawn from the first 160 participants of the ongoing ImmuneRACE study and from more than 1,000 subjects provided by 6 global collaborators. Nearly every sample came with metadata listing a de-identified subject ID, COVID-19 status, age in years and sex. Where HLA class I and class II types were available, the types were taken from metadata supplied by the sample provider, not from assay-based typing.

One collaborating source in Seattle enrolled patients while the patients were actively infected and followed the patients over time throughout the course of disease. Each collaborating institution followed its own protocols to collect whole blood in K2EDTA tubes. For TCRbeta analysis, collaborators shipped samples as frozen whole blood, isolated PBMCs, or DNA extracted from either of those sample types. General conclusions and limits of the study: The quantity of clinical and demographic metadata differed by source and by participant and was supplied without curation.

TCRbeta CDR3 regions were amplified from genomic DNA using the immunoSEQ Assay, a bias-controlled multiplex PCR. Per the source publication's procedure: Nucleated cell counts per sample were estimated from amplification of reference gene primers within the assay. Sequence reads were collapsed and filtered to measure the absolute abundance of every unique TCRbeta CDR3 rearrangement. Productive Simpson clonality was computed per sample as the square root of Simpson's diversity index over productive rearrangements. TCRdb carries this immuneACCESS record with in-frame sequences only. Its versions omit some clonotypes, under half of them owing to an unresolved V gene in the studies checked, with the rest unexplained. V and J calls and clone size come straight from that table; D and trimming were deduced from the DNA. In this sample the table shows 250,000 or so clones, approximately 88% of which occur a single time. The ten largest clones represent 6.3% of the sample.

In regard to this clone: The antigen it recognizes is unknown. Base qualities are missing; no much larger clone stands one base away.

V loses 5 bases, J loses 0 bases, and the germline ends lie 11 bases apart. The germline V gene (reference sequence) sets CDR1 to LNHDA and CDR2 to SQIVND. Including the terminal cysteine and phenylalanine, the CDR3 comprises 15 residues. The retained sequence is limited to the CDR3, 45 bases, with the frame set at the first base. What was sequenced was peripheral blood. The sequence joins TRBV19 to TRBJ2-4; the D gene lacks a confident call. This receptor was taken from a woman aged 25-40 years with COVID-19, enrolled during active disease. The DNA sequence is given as TGTGCCAGTAGTCCGACGGGTCTAGCCAAAAACATTCAGTACTTC. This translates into CASSPTGLAKNIQYF. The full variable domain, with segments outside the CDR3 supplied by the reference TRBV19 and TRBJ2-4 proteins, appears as DGGITQSPKYLFRKEGQNVTLSCEQNLNHDAMYWYRQDPGQGLRLIYYSQIVNDFQKGDIAEGYSVSREKKESFPLTVTSAQKNPTAFYLCASSPTGLAKNIQYFGAGTRLSVL.